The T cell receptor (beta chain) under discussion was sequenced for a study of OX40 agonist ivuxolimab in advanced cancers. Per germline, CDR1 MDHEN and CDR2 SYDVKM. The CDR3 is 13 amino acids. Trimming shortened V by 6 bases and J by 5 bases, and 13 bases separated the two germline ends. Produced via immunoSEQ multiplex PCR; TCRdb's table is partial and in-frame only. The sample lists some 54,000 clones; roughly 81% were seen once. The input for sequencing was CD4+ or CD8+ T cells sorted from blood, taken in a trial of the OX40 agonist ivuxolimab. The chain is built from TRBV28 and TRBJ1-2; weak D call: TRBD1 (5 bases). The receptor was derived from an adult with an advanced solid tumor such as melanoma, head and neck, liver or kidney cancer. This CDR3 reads CASRPGTFYGYTF. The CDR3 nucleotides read TGTGCCAGCAGGCCTGGGACTTTTTATGGCTACACCTTC.